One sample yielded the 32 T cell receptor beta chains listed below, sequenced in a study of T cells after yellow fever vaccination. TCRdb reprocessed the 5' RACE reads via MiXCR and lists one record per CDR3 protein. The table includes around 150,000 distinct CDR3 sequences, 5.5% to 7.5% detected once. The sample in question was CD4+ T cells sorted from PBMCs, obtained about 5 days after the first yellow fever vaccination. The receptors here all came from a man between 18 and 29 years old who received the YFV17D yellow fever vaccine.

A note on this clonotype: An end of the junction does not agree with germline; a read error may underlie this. The CDR3 sequence is CASSQAPTAGGNIGELFF. The CDR3 bases are TGCGCCAGCAGCCAAGCCCCCACTGCGGGGGGGAACATCGGGGAGCTGTTTTTT. V is TRBV4-3 and J is TRBJ2-2; 9 bases match TRBD2. The CDR3 has 18 amino acids. Germline loops: CDR1 LGHNA, CDR2 YSLEER.

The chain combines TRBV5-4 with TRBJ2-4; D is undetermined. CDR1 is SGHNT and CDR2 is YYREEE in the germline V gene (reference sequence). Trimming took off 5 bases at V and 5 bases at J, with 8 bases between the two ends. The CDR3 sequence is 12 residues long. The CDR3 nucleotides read TGTGCCAGCAGTAGCCTTGAAAACATTCAGTACTTC. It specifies CASSSLENIQYF.

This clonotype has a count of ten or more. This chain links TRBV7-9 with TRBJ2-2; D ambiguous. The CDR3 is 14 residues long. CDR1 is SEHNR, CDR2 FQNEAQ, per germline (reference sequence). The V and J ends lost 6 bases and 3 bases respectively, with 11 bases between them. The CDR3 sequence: CASRVEFDTGELFF. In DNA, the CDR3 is TGTGCCAGCAGGGTAGAGTTCGACACCGGGGAGCTGTTTTTT.

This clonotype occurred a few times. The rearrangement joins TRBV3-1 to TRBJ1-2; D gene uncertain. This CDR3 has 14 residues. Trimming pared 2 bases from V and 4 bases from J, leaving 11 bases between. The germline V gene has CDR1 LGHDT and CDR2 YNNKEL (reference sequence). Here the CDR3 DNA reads TGTGCCAGCAGCCAATTCTACTCAGGCTATGGCTACACCTTC. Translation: CASSQFYSGYGYTF.

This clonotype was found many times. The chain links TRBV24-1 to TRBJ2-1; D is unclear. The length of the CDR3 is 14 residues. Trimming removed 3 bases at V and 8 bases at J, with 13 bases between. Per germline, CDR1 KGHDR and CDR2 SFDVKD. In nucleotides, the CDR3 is TGTGCCACCAGTGATCACTCGACGGCCTATGAGCAGTTCTTC. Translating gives CATSDHSTAYEQFF.

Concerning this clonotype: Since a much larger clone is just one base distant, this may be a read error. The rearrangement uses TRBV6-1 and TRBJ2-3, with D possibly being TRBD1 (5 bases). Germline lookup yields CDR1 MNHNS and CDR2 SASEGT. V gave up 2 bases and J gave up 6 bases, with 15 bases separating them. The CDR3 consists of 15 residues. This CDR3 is CASSEMVGAEDTQYF. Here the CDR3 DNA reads TGTGCCAGCAGTGAAATGGTTGGGGCAGAGGATACGCAGTATTTT.

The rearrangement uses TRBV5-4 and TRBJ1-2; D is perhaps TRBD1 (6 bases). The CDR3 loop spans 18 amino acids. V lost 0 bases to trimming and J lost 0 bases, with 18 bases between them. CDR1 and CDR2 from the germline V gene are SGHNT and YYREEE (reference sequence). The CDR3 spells CASSLGGGRDSANYGYTF. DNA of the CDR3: TGTGCCAGCAGCTTGGGTGGGGGCAGGGATTCGGCTAACTATGGCTACACCTTC.

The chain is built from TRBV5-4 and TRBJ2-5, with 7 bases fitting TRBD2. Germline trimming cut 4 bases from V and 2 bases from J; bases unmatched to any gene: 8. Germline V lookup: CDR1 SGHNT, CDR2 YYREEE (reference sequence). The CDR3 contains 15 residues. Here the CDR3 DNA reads TGTGCCAGCAGCCTCCAACGGGGGGTACAAGAGACCCAGTACTTC. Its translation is CASSLQRGVQETQYF.

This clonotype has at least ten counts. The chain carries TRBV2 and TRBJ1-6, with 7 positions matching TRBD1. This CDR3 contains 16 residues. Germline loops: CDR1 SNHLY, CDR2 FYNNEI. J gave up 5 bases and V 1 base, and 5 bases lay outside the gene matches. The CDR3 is CASSEEGAGNNSPLHF. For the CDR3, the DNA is TGTGCCAGCAGTGAAGAGGGGGCTGGTAATAATTCACCCCTCCACTTT.

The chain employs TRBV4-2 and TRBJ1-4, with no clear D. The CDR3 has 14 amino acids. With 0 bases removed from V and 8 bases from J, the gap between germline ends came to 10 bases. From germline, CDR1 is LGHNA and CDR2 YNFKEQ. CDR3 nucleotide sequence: TGTGCCAGCAGCCAAGATCCAGGTTTCGAAAAACTGTTTTTT. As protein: CASSQDPGFEKLFF.

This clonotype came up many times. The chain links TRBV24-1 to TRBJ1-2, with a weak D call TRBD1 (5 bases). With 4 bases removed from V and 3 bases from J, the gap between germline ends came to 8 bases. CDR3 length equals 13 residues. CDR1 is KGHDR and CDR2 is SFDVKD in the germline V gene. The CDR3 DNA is TGTGCCACCAGTGACGGGACGGACTATGGCTACACCTTC. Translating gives CATSDGTDYGYTF.

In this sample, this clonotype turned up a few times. The CDR3 is CASNPNGGVQETQYF. The CDR3 region has the DNA TGTGCCAGCAACCCAAATGGAGGGGTGCAAGAGACCCAGTACTTC. This chain connects TRBV7-2 to TRBJ2-5; D possibly corresponds to TRBD2 (6 bases). With 7 bases removed from V and 2 bases from J, the gap between germline ends came to 17 bases. The CDR3 contains 15 residues. Germline loops: CDR1 SGHTA, CDR2 FQGNSA.

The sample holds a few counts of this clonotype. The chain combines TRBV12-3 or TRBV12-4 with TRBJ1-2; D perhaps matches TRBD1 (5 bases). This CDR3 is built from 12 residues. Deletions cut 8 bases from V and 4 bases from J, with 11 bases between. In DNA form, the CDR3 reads TGTGCCAGCCTCACAGGCTCCTATGGCTACACCTTC. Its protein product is CASLTGSYGYTF.

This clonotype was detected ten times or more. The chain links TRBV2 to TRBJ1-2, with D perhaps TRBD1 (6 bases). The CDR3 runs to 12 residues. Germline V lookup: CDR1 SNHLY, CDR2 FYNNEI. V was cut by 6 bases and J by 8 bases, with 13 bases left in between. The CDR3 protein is CASRLQGYGYTF. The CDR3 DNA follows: TGTGCCAGCAGGTTACAGGGTTACGGCTACACCTTC.

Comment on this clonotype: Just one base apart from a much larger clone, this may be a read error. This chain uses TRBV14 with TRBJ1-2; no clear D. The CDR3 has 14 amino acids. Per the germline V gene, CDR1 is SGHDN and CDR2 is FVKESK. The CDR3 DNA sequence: TGTGCCAGCGGCCAAGTCTCATTCGGAAATGGCTACACCTTC. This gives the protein CASGQVSFGNGYTF.

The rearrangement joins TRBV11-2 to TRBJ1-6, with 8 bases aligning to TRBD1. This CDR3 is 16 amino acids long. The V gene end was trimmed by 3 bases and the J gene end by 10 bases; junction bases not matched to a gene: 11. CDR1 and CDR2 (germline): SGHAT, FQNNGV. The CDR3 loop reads CASSFLRQGRSSPLHF. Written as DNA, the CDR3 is TGTGCCAGCAGCTTTTTGAGACAGGGGAGGTCCTCACCCCTCCACTTT.

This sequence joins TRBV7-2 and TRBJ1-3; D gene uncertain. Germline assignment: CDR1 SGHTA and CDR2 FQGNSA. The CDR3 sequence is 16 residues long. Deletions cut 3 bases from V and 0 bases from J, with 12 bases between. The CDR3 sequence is CASSFTHPISGNTIYF. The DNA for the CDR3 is TGTGCCAGCAGCTTCACCCATCCAATCTCTGGAAACACCATATATTTT.

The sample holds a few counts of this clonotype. The chain's CDR3 is CSASGQGAFF. CDR3 coding DNA: TGCAGTGCTAGCGGACAGGGGGCCTTCTTT. This rearrangement joins TRBV20-1 to TRBJ1-1; 11 bases map to TRBD1. This CDR3 region has 10 residues. Per germline, CDR1 DFQATT and CDR2 SNEGSKA (reference sequence). The V and J ends lost 3 bases and 14 bases, in that order; junction bases with no gene match: 2.

The CDR3: CASSSRDRGSYGYTF. In DNA form, the CDR3 reads TGTGCCAGCAGTTCCCGGGACAGGGGGTCCTATGGCTACACCTTC. The chain links TRBV6-5 to TRBJ1-2; 11 bases are shared with TRBD1. This CDR3 is 15 amino acids long. The J segment lost 4 bases and the V segment lost 4 bases, leaving 5 bases of the junction unmatched. The germline V gene encodes CDR1 MNHEY and CDR2 SVGAGI.

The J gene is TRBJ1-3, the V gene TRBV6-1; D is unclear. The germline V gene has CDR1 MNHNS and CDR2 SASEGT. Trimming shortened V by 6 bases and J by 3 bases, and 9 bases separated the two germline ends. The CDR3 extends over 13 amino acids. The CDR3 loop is CASRDGSGNTIYF. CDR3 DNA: TGTGCCAGCAGGGACGGTAGTGGAAACACCATATATTTT.

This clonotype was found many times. The CDR3, as DNA: TGTGCCAGCAGCTTAGACGGCGGGGAGCTGTTTTTT. Protein: CASSLDGGELFF. The J gene is TRBJ2-2, the V gene TRBV7-9; D not certain. This CDR3 region has 12 residues. The germline gives CDR1 SEHNR, CDR2 FQNEAQ (reference sequence). The V gene lost 1 base and the J gene lost 7 bases, with 4 bases spanning the gap.

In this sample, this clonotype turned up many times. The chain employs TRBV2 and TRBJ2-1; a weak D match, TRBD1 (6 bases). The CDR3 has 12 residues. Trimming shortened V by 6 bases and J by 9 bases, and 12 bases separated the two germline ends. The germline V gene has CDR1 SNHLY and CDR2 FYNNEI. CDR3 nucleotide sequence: TGTGCCAGCAGGGACACAGGGACTGAGCAGTTCTTC. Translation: CASRDTGTEQFF. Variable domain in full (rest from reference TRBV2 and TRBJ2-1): EPEVTQTPSHQVTQMGQEVILRCVPISNHLYFYWYRQILGQKVEFLVSFYNNEISEKSEIFDDQFSVERPDGSNFTLKIRSTKLEDSAMYFCASRDTGTEQFFGPGTRLTVL.

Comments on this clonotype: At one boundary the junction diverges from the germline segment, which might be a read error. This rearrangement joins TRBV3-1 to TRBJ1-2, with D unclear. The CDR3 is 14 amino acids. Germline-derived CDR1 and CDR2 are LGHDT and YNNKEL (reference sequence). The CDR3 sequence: CASSQDRHNYGYTF. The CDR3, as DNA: TGTGCCAGCAGTCAAGATCGCCATAACTATGGCTACACCTTC.

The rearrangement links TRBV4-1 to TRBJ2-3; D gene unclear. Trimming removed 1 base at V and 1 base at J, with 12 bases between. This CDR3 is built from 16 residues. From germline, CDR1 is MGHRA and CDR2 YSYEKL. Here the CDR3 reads CASSQGRYGGTDTQYF. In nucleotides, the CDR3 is TGCGCCAGCAGCCAAGGAAGATACGGAGGCACAGATACGCAGTATTTT.

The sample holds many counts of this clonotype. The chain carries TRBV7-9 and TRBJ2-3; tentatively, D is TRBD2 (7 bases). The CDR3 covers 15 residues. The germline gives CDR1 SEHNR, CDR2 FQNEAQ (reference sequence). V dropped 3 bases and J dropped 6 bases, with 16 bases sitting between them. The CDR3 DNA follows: TGTGCCAGCAGCTTCGGCGGGGGCCGGGAGGATACGCAGTATTTT. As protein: CASSFGGGREDTQYF. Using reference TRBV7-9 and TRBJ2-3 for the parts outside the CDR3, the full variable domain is DTGVSQNPRHKITKRGQNVTFRCDPISEHNRLYWYRQTLGQGPEFLTYFQNEAQLEKSRLLSDRFSAERPKGSFSTLEIQRTEQGDSAMYLCASSFGGGREDTQYFGPGTRLTVL.

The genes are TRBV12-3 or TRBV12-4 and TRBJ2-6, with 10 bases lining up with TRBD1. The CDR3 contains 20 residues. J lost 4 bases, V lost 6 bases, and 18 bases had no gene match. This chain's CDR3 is CASRGGDLWTGGLGANVLTF. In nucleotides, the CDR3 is TGTGCCAGCAGGGGGGGGGACCTCTGGACAGGGGGTCTAGGGGCCAACGTCCTGACTTTC.

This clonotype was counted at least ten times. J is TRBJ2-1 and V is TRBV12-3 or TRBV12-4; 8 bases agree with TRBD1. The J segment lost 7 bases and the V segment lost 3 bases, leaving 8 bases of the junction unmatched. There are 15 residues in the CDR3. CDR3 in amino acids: CASSLLRTGKNEQFF. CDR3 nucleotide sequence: TGTGCCAGCAGTTTGCTCCGGACAGGGAAGAATGAGCAGTTCTTC.

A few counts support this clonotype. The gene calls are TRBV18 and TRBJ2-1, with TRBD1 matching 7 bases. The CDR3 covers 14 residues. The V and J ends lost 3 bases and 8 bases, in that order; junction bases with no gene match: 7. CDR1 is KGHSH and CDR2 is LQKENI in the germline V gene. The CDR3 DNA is TGTGCCAGCTCACCCATGGTCCAGGGGGATGAGCAGTTCTTC. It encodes CASSPMVQGDEQFF.

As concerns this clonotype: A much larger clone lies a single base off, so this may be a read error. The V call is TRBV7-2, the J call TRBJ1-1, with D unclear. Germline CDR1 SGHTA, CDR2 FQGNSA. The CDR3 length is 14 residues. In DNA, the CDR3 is TGTGTCAGCAGCGCTAAGCGGGGAGAGACTGAAGCTTTCTTT. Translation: CVSSAKRGETEAFF.

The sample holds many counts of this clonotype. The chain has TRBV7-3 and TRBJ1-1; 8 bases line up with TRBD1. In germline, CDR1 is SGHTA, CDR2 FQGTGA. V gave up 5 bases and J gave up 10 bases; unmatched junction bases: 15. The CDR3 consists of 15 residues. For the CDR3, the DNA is TGTGCCAGCAGCCCGGCCGGACAGGGAAGGTCAGGAGCTTTCTTT. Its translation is CASSPAGQGRSGAFF.

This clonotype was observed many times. The CDR3 protein is CASSKSPGQGAYEQYF. CDR3 DNA: TGCGCCAGCAGCAAATCTCCGGGACAGGGGGCCTACGAGCAGTACTTC. The V call is TRBV5-1, the J call TRBJ2-7, with TRBD1 identical over 11 bases. Germline CDR1 is SGHRS and CDR2 is YFSETQ. The J segment lost 2 bases and the V segment lost 4 bases, leaving 8 bases of the junction unmatched. CDR3 length equals 16 residues.

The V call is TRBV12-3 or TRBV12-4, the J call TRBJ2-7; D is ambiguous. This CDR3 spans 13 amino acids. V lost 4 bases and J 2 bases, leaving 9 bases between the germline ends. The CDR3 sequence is CASSSSGAYEQYF. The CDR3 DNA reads TGTGCCAGCAGTTCCTCTGGGGCCTACGAGCAGTACTTC.